One and the same sample provided the 5 T cell receptor beta chains below, sequenced in a study of blood T cell repertoires in COVID-19. Assay: immunoSEQ multiplex PCR; the TCRdb copy retains only in-frame clones and omits some. Of fewer than 80,000 clones in the sample, around 80% were seen once. Sequenced: peripheral blood. The receptors stem from a woman at least 80 years old with acute or convalescent COVID-19.

V usage is TRBV5-1 and J usage is TRBJ2-2, with 14 bases matching TRBD2. The CDR3 is 19 amino acids. Looked up from germline, CDR1 is SGHRS and CDR2 is YFSETQ. J gave up 4 bases and V 4 bases, and 12 bases lay outside the gene matches. Here the CDR3 reads CASSLPGTSGGGSTGELFF. DNA of the CDR3: TGCGCCAGCAGCCTACCCGGGACTAGCGGGGGAGGTAGCACCGGGGAGCTGTTTTTT.

The chain combines TRBV6-1 with TRBJ1-1; the D gene is possibly TRBD1 (6 bases). The CDR3 has 12 residues. Germline V lookup: CDR1 MNHNS, CDR2 SASEGT. Trimming removed 3 bases at V and 10 bases at J, with 12 bases between. The CDR3 protein is CASSEASGVAFF. DNA for the CDR3: TGTGCCAGCAGTGAGGCCTCAGGGGTAGCTTTCTTT.

CDR3 sequence reads: CASSEDRGGAQPQHF. The CDR3 coding sequence is TGTGCCAGCAGTGAAGACAGGGGTGGCGCTCAGCCCCAGCATTTT. The chain couples TRBV6-1 to TRBJ1-5; 7 nucleotides align to TRBD1. Trimming cost V 1 base and J 6 bases; bases outside gene matches: 6. There are 15 residues in the CDR3. Germline values: CDR1 MNHNS, CDR2 SASEGT.

The rearrangement links TRBV18 to TRBJ2-7; 13 bases are shared with TRBD2. The length of the CDR3 is 16 residues. Losses at the gene ends were 5 bases for V and 4 bases for J; bases not matched to a gene: 8. Germline CDR1 and CDR2: KGHSH and LQKENI. The CDR3: CASSESGTSGIYEQYF. The CDR3 DNA sequence: TGTGCCAGCTCAGAATCCGGGACTAGCGGGATTTACGAGCAGTACTTC. The full variable domain, rest sourced from reference TRBV18 and TRBJ2-7, is NAGVMQNPRHLVRRRGQEARLRCSPMKGHSHVYWYRQLPEEGLKFMVYLQKENIIDESGMPKERFSAEFPKEGPSILRIQQVVRGDSAAYFCASSESGTSGIYEQYFGPGTRLTVT.

The rearrangement joins TRBV19 to TRBJ2-3, with D tentatively TRBD2 (6 bases). V was trimmed by 7 bases and J by 0 bases, leaving 14 bases between them. The CDR3 has 15 residues. CDR1 and CDR2 from the germline V gene are LNHDA and SQIVND (reference sequence). CDR3 protein: CASKSTGTSTDTQYF. The CDR3, as DNA: TGTGCCAGTAAAAGCACCGGGACTAGCACAGATACGCAGTATTTT.